This T cell receptor (beta chain) was identified in a study of T cells in Graves' hyperthyroidism and ophthalmopathy. Overall study results and limits: The model made its ophthalmopathy prediction, and onset followed a median approximately 6 months later. The authors' 13 V-J model separated ophthalmopathy from stable hyperthyroidism.

This clonotype was observed at least ten times. Its cognate antigen is unknown. Unmatched junction bases numbered 3, after V lost 1 base and J lost 3 bases. The germline V gene encodes CDR1 DFQATT and CDR2 SNEGSKA (reference sequence). The CDR3 runs to 14 residues. The source material, RNA transcripts, was used to amplify TCR beta CDR3 regions. The HTBI primer set served for first-round RT-PCR of the TCR CDR3. TCRdb analysed the multiplex PCR reads with MiXCR anew, one entry per CDR3 protein. The repertoire has about 500,000 distinct CDR3 sequences, about 46% of them found once; the top ten carry about two fifths. Lactation, pregnancy, other autoimmune disease or uncontrolled infection led to exclusion of patients.

The chain carries TRBV20-1 and TRBJ2-7, with TRBD1 matching 10 bases. Sequenced material: peripheral blood or thyroid tissue (not recorded which). The TCR sequence derives from an adult woman with Graves' disease, either hyperthyroidism or ophthalmopathy (not recorded which). The CDR3 nucleotides are TGCAGTGCTAGAGGGGGACAGGGGTACTACGAGCAGTACTTC. Its protein is CSARGGQGYYEQYF.